Listed below are T cell receptor beta chains from one sample, sequenced in a study of Ad26.COV2.S vaccination and SARS-CoV-2 variants. Sequencing used immunoSEQ multiplex PCR; TCRdb keeps in-frame clones, though not all of them. The sample lists approximately 400,000 clones, 92% occurring once. The material was peripheral blood, obtained after recovery from COVID-19. These receptors were obtained from a human donor who had recovered from COVID-19. The CDR3 runs from the conserved cysteine through the conserved F or W. The order of the fields is D gene, clone size, J gene, V gene, CDR3 protein, CDR3 DNA. D genes are given only for firm matches. Clone size, where shown, is once, few, many, or a class for clones that have expanded.

>TRBD1|NA|TRBJ1-3|TRBV13
CASSGDSSGNTIYF
TGTGCCAGCAGCGGGGACAGCTCTGGAAACACCATATATTTT
>NA|NA|TRBJ1-6|TRBV27
CASSDGPSSPLHF
TGTGCCAGCAGCGACGGGCCAAGTTCACCCCTCCACTTT
>NA|NA|TRBJ1-2|TRBV7-2
CASSSTGTYGYTF
TGTGCCAGCAGCAGTACCGGGACTTATGGCTACACCTTC
>NA|NA|TRBJ1-4|TRBV7-6
CASSLDLGESEKLFF
TGTGCCAGCAGCCTGGACTTGGGAGAGAGCGAAAAACTGTTTTTT
>NA|NA|TRBJ1-1|TRBV5-4
CASTLDGHLNTEAFF
TGTGCCAGCACCCTGGACGGCCACCTGAACACTGAAGCTTTCTTT
>NA|NA|TRBJ2-3|TRBV5-1
CASSQGPHLGDTQYF
TGCGCCAGCAGCCAGGGACCCCACCTGGGAGATACGCAGTATTTT
>TRBD1|NA|TRBJ1-6|TRBV11-2
CASTVDRGDSPLHF
TGTGCCAGCACCGTGGACAGGGGGGATTCACCCCTCCACTTT
>TRBD2|NA|TRBJ2-1|TRBV7-8
CASSLVGGGAYNEQFF
TGTGCCAGCAGCTTAGTTGGCGGGGGGGCCTACAATGAGCAGTTCTTC
>NA|NA|TRBJ1-1|TRBV10-2
CASSVGGGTEAFF
TGCGCCAGCAGTGTAGGAGGGGGCACTGAAGCTTTCTTT
>NA|NA|TRBJ2-5|TRBV7-6
CASSLANQETQYF
TGTGCCAGCAGCTTAGCCAATCAAGAGACCCAGTACTTC
>NA|NA|TRBJ1-2|TRBV7-2
CASTPGGGRDYGYTF
TGTGCCAGCACCCCCGGGGGGGGGCGCGACTATGGCTACACCTTC
>TRBD2|NA|TRBJ2-3|TRBV4-1
CASSQDPSGGVYTQYF
TGCGCCAGCAGCCAAGACCCTAGCGGGGGGGTATATACGCAGTATTTT
>TRBD1|NA|TRBJ1-5|TRBV4-1
CASSQVTGAGQPQHF
TGCGCCAGCAGCCAGGTCACAGGGGCTGGTCAGCCCCAGCATTTT
>TRBD1|NA|TRBJ1-5|TRBV7-9
CASSLASSTGGNQPQHF
TGTGCCAGCAGCTTAGCCTCATCGACAGGGGGTAATCAGCCCCAGCATTTT
>NA|NA|TRBJ2-1|TRBV7-9
CASNFVGHNEQFF
TGTGCCAGCAACTTCGTTGGGCATAATGAGCAGTTCTTC
>NA|NA|TRBJ2-7|TRBV2
CASRTYEQYF
TGTGCCAGCCGAACCTACGAGCAGTACTTC
>TRBD1|NA|TRBJ1-2|TRBV6-5
CASTGQGNGDGYTF
TGTGCCAGCACAGGACAGGGGAATGGAGATGGCTACACCTTC
>NA|NA|TRBJ2-3|TRBV24-1
CATSVSGATDTQYF
TGTGCCACCAGTGTCTCCGGGGCCACAGATACGCAGTATTTT
>TRBD1|NA|TRBJ2-5|TRBV6-5
CASSLGQGGSETQYF
TGTGCCAGCAGTCTGGGACAGGGAGGTTCAGAGACCCAGTACTTC
>TRBD2|NA|TRBJ2-1|TRBV5-4
CASSSVLSGGDEQFF
TGTGCCAGCAGCTCCGTCTTGTCGGGGGGAGATGAGCAGTTCTTC
>NA|once|TRBJ1-2|TRBV2
CASMAGAHTF
TGTGCCAGCATGGCGGGGGCCCACACCTTC
>NA|NA|TRBJ2-6|TRBV12-3/TRBV12-4
CASRSGANVLTF
TGTGCCAGCCGATCTGGGGCCAACGTCCTGACTTTC
>NA|NA|TRBJ1-5|TRBV12-5
CASGLDGNNQPQHF
TGTGCTAGTGGTTTGGACGGAAACAATCAGCCCCAGCATTTT
>TRBD1|NA|TRBJ2-7|TRBV27
CASSLDRGYEQYF
TGTGCCAGCAGTTTAGACAGGGGGTACGAGCAGTACTTC
>NA|NA|TRBJ2-7|TRBV3-1/TRBV3-2
CASSQEGGSQAHIFEHHQYYEQYF
TGTGCCAGCAGCCAAGAAGGTGGGAGCCAGGCCCATATCTTCGAACATCACCAATACTACGAGCAGTACTTC
>TRBD1|NA|TRBJ2-5|TRBV5-4
CASSLGGRTGEETQYF
TGTGCCAGCAGCCTAGGGGGTCGGACAGGGGAAGAGACCCAGTACTTC
>NA|NA|TRBJ1-2|TRBV4-3
CASSQGGWSYGYTF
TGCGCCAGCAGCCAAGGCGGGTGGAGCTATGGCTACACCTTC
>TRBD1|NA|TRBJ2-1|TRBV29-1
CSTGQGRNEQFF
TGCAGCACAGGACAGGGAAGGAATGAGCAGTTCTTC
>NA|NA|TRBJ2-3|TRBV6-5
CASRWDERTDTQYF
TGTGCCAGCAGGTGGGACGAGCGCACAGATACGCAGTATTTT
>NA|NA|TRBJ1-2|TRBV9
CASSAWDNNYGYTF
TGTGCCAGCAGCGCTTGGGACAATAACTATGGCTACACCTTC
>NA|NA|TRBJ1-1|TRBV23-1
CASSQSGGHRNTEAFF
TGCGCCAGCAGTCAATCGGGCGGACACCGTAACACTGAAGCTTTCTTT
>NA|NA|TRBJ1-1|TRBV18
CASSTQGAEAFF
TGTGCCAGCTCAACCCAAGGGGCTGAAGCTTTCTTT
>TRBD1|NA|TRBJ2-5|TRBV29-1
CSVETGGIVETQYF
TGCAGCGTTGAGACAGGGGGTATAGTGGAGACCCAGTACTTC
>TRBD1|NA|TRBJ2-7|TRBV7-9
CASSWLRTGNSYEQYF
TGTGCCAGCAGCTGGCTACGGACAGGAAACTCCTACGAGCAGTACTTC
>TRBD2|many|TRBJ2-3|TRBV7-9
CASSQLGDLGGGGVHTQYF
TGTGCCAGCAGTCAGCTTGGAGATCTCGGCGGGGGGGGCGTCCATACGCAGTATTTT
>TRBD1|NA|TRBJ1-2|TRBV4-3
CASSQDGALTGGYGYTF
TGCGCCAGCAGCCAAGATGGGGCCCTGACAGGGGGCTATGGCTACACCTTC
>TRBD2|NA|TRBJ2-7|TRBV27
CASSLTLAGGVYEQYF
TGTGCCAGCAGTTTGACGCTAGCGGGGGGTGTGTACGAGCAGTACTTC
>TRBD1|NA|TRBJ1-2|TRBV5-4
CASSRTGGFDYGYTF
TGTGCCAGCAGCCGAACAGGGGGGTTTGACTATGGCTACACCTTC
>NA|NA|TRBJ2-5|TRBV18
CASSPLGRQETQYF
TGTGCCAGCTCACCGCTCGGCAGGCAAGAGACCCAGTACTTC
>TRBD2|NA|TRBJ2-2|TRBV19
CASSWSGGARELFF
TGTGCCAGTAGTTGGAGCGGGGGGGCCCGGGAGCTGTTTTTT
>NA|NA|TRBJ2-5|TRBV11-2
CASSRRNQETQYF
TGTGCCAGCAGCCGGCGGAACCAAGAGACCCAGTACTTC
>TRBD1|NA|TRBJ2-1|TRBV7-6
CASSPRTGSYNEQFF
TGTGCCAGCAGCCCGCGGACAGGCTCCTACAATGAGCAGTTCTTC
>TRBD1|NA|TRBJ1-4|TRBV18
CASSPRWTGDVANEKLFF
TGTGCCAGCTCACCCCGGTGGACAGGGGACGTGGCTAATGAAAAACTGTTTTTT
>NA|NA|TRBJ1-1|TRBV5-6
CASSLVVPTEAFF
TGTGCCAGCAGCTTGGTAGTCCCCACTGAAGCTTTCTTT
>NA|NA|TRBJ2-3|TRBV2
CASSPRAGAGDTQYF
TGTGCCAGCAGTCCCCGGGCAGGGGCAGGAGATACGCAGTATTTT
>NA|NA|TRBJ1-5|TRBV7-2
CASSLVPGANYQPQHF
TGTGCCAGCAGCTTAGTGCCAGGGGCCAATTATCAGCCCCAGCATTTT
>TRBD1|NA|TRBJ1-1|TRBV7-3
CASSSGQGNTEAFF
TGTGCCAGCAGCTCCGGACAGGGGAACACTGAAGCTTTCTTT
>NA|NA|TRBJ1-2|TRBV5-1
CASREMDSNYGYTF
TGCGCCAGTAGAGAGATGGACAGCAACTATGGCTACACCTTC
>NA|NA|TRBJ2-3|TRBV5-1
CASSLTAAGRTQYF
TGCGCCAGCAGCTTAACGGCGGCTGGTAGAACGCAGTATTTT
>NA|NA|TRBJ1-4|TRBV7-2
CASSEWTGNNEKLFF
TGTGCCAGCAGTGAATGGACGGGCAATAATGAAAAACTGTTTTTT
>TRBD2|NA|TRBJ2-1|TRBV6-2/TRBV6-3
CASSYSGGYNEQFF
TGTGCCAGCAGTTATAGCGGGGGCTACAATGAGCAGTTCTTC
>TRBD2|NA|TRBJ2-7|TRBV7-2
CASSFPRFSGSGGEQYF
TGTGCCAGCAGCTTTCCACGATTTAGCGGGTCTGGGGGAGAGCAGTACTTC
>NA|NA|TRBJ1-4|TRBV3-1/TRBV3-2
CASSPPRGLSGEKLFF
TGTGCCAGCAGCCCCCCCCGGGGGCTAAGTGGTGAAAAACTGTTTTTT
>NA|NA|TRBJ1-4|TRBV11-2
CASSLGRGEKLFF
TGTGCCAGCAGCTTGGGCAGGGGTGAAAAACTGTTTTTT
>TRBD2|NA|TRBJ2-2|TRBV11-2
CASSLLRGAVTGELFF
TGTGCCAGCAGCTTATTGCGGGGGGCGGTCACCGGGGAGCTGTTTTTT
>NA|NA|TRBJ1-1|TRBV5-1
CASSLSGGLAEAFF
TGCGCCAGCAGCTTGTCGGGGGGGCTTGCTGAAGCTTTCTTT
>TRBD1|NA|TRBJ1-1|TRBV19
CASRPQGAPAKAFF
TGTGCCAGTAGACCTCAGGGGGCGCCGGCCAAGGCTTTCTTT
>TRBD2|NA|TRBJ2-5|TRBV3-1/TRBV3-2
CASSLSWTSGGPTYQETQYF
TGTGCCAGCAGCCTTTCGTGGACTAGCGGGGGTCCAACGTACCAAGAGACCCAGTACTTC
>TRBD2|NA|TRBJ2-5|TRBV20-1
CSASGSGGTDQETQYF
TGCAGTGCTAGTGGTAGCGGGGGGACCGATCAAGAGACCCAGTACTTC